This T cell receptor (beta chain) was documented in a study of blood T cell repertoires in COVID-19. Study context: COVID-19 samples, acute and convalescent, were from the United States, Italy and Spain. T cells, B-cell-depleted T cells, or PBMCs supplied cDNA or gDNA.

This CDR3 has 12 residues. Germline values: CDR1 ENHRY, CDR2 SYGVKD. V gave up 3 bases and J gave up 6 bases, with 8 bases separating them. This clone has just one count. Authors' analysis steps: Amplifying reference gene primers gave estimates of nucleated cell counts. The data were produced by immunoSEQ multiplex PCR, yet TCRdb's version contains in-frame clones alone and is incomplete. V and J calls and clone size come straight from that table; D and trimming were deduced from the DNA. The sample contains some 230,000 clones, around 81% of which appear only once. The source of this sequence is an older woman with acute or convalescent COVID-19. Sequencing input: peripheral blood. J is TRBJ1-2 and V is TRBV10-3, with D unclear. The CDR3 coding sequence is TGTGCCATCAGTGACCCTCTTGATGGCTACACCTTC. Translation gives CAISDPLDGYTF.